What follows is one T cell receptor beta chain and its context. These data are taken from a study of CD8+ T cells in alopecia areata. Treatment here: oral pan-JAK inhibitor, 5-10 mg twice daily. Peripheral blood and lesional scalp punch biopsies came from alopecia areata patients. RNA was extracted and reverse transcribed into cDNA as the sequencing template. Data came from immunoSEQ multiplex PCR; TCRdb stores just in-frame clones and leaves some out. The sample has hundreds of thousands of clones, more than 45% seen once. CDR1 and CDR2 (germline): SGHRS, YFSETQ. The CDR3 is 14 amino acids. Deletions cut 4 bases from V and 2 bases from J, with 12 bases between.

The TCR comes from a human donor with alopecia areata. This chain uses TRBV5-1 with TRBJ1-2; D might be TRBD1 (6 bases). Here the sequenced sample was CD4+ T cells sorted from blood, taken at week 24, from a patient treated with tofacitinib. CDR3 protein: CASSPDRRNYGYTF. DNA for the CDR3: TGCGCCAGCAGCCCAGACAGGCGAAACTATGGCTACACCTTC.